Following are 31 T cell receptor beta chains from one sample sequenced in a study of blood T cells in healthy people across ages. A sample-barcoded 5' primer and a J-beta primer mix were used in a second PCR of roughly 6 to 12 cycles. TCRdb re-derived calls from the 5' RACE reads in MiXCR, one entry per CDR3 protein. The repertoire holds approximately 490,000 distinct CDR3 sequences, with about 24% as singletons. These data were also filed under a second study, of T cells of mothers and their children.

The source material was blood. These receptors were taken from a boy aged 10-17 years in good health.

This chain joins TRBV7-3 and TRBJ2-2; 14 bases are a match to TRBD2. The CDR3 is 16 amino acids. The J segment lost 6 bases and the V segment lost 4 bases, leaving 4 bases of the junction unmatched. Germline V gene data show CDR1 as SGHTA and CDR2 as FQGTGA. The CDR3 loop reads CASSSRTSGGPGELFF. Here the CDR3 DNA reads TGTGCCAGCAGCTCCCGGACTAGCGGGGGGCCCGGGGAGCTGTTTTTT.

The chain couples TRBV12-3 or TRBV12-4 to TRBJ1-5; D gene unclear. Trimming left V 2 bases short and J 5 bases short, with 10 bases between. The CDR3 length is 14 residues. The CDR3 nucleotides read TGTGCCAGCAGTTTATGGGCGGAAGATCAGCCCCAGCATTTT. Its protein product is CASSLWAEDQPQHF.

The rearrangement links TRBV7-4 to TRBJ1-3; D remains ambiguous. Germline V gives CDR1 SGHVT, CDR2 SQSDAQ. This CDR3 contains 18 residues. Deletions cut 2 bases from V and 0 bases from J, with 17 bases between. The CDR3 nucleotides are TGTGCCAGCAGCTTATTCGTCCGGACGGACGACTCTGGAAACACCATATATTTT. This encodes CASSLFVRTDDSGNTIYF. Variable domain in full (rest from reference TRBV7-4 and TRBJ1-3): GAGVSQSPRYKVAKRGRDVALRCDSISGHVTLYWYRQTLGQGSEVLTYSQSDAQRDKSGRPSGRFSAERPERSVSTLKIQRTEQGDSAVYLCASSLFVRTDDSGNTIYFGEGSWLTVV.

This clonotype was detected a few times. The chain employs TRBV4-2 and TRBJ2-4; 7 bases align to TRBD1. The CDR3 loop spans 16 amino acids. Looked up from germline, CDR1 is LGHNA and CDR2 is YNFKEQ. With 10 bases clipped from V and 8 bases from J, the junction kept 20 bases outside the gene matches. The CDR3 DNA follows: TGTGCCACGCAGGGGGTGGGGCCGACAGGGATGGACATTCAGTACTTC. It is translated as CATQGVGPTGMDIQYF.

J is TRBJ2-7 and V is TRBV7-9; a possible D gene is TRBD1 (6 bases). Trimming stripped 5 bases from V and 3 bases from J, with 17 bases between. From germline, CDR1 is SEHNR and CDR2 FQNEAQ (reference sequence). The CDR3 spans 15 residues. The CDR3 bases are TGTGCCAGCAGCACAACCGGGACAAGTAACTACGAGCAGTACTTC. This gives the protein CASSTTGTSNYEQYF. The full variable domain, in which reference TRBV7-9 and TRBJ2-7 provide the parts outside the CDR3, is DTGVSQNPRHKITKRGQNVTFRCDPISEHNRLYWYRQTLGQGPEFLTYFQNEAQLEKSRLLSDRFSAERPKGSFSTLEIQRTEQGDSAMYLCASSTTGTSNYEQYFGPGTRLTVT.

Only a few counts were recorded for this clonotype. The gene calls are TRBV21-1 and TRBJ2-4; TRBD1, the D gene given by the table, was not confirmed from the DNA. TRBV21-1 counts as a pseudogene. There are 16 residues in the CDR3. CDR3: CASSAGRWGAKNIQYF. CDR3 coding DNA: TGTGCCAGCAGCGCCGGTCGTTGGGGGGCCAAAAACATTCAGTACTTC.

CDR3 bases: TGTGCCAGCAGCCGACAGGGGGCGTCCCAAGAGACCCAGTACTTC. Encoded protein: CASSRQGASQETQYF. The chain uses TRBV7-2 and TRBJ2-5, with TRBD1 identical over 10 bases. J was trimmed by 1 base and V by 5 bases; bases with no gene match: 4. The CDR3 is 15 residues long. Germline CDR1 is SGHTA and CDR2 is FQGNSA.

This clonotype was seen a handful of times. The chain combines TRBV6-5 with TRBJ2-1, with 8 bases matching TRBD1. The germline gives CDR1 MNHEY, CDR2 SVGAGI. The CDR3 spans 14 residues. After removal of 1 base from V and 6 bases from J, the junction contained 2 bases not matched to a gene. The CDR3 reads CASSYFGTGNEQFF. CDR3 coding DNA: TGTGCCAGCAGTTACTTCGGGACAGGCAATGAGCAGTTCTTC.

The chain links TRBV6-1 to TRBJ2-1; no clear D gene. V lost 10 bases and J lost 0, with 10 bases in between. Germline values: CDR1 MNHNS, CDR2 SASEGT. The CDR3 contains 13 residues. This CDR3 is CANRTASYNEQFF. CDR3 in DNA: TGTGCCAACCGGACGGCCTCCTACAATGAGCAGTTCTTC.

This rearrangement joins TRBV7-9 to TRBJ2-7; TRBD1 matches 7 bases. V dropped 4 bases and J dropped 2; count of bases not matched to a gene: 14. The CDR3 consists of 17 residues. Germline V gives CDR1 SEHNR, CDR2 FQNEAQ (reference sequence). CDR3 nucleotide sequence: TGTGCCAGCAGCTCAGCGCCCTCCAGGGGGAGAGCCTACGAGCAGTACTTC. It codes for CASSSAPSRGRAYEQYF. Full variable domain (outside the CDR3, taken from reference TRBV7-9 and TRBJ2-7): DTGVSQNPRHKITKRGQNVTFRCDPISEHNRLYWYRQTLGQGPEFLTYFQNEAQLEKSRLLSDRFSAERPKGSFSTLEIQRTEQGDSAMYLCASSSAPSRGRAYEQYFGPGTRLTVT.

Remarks on this clonotype: The conserved phenylalanine or tryptophan normally closing the CDR3 is absent here, so this likely arose from a read error. This chain links TRBV20-1 with TRBJ2-7, with 8 bases fitting TRBD1. V lost 5 bases and J lost 2; bases outside the gene matches: 8. CDR1 and CDR2 from the germline V gene are DFQATT and SNEGSKA (reference sequence). The CDR3 spans 14 residues. CDR3 residues: CSAFGQGETYEQYL. CDR3 sequence (DNA): TGCAGTGCTTTCGGACAGGGAGAGACCTACGAGCAGTACTTG.

The chain uses TRBV13 and TRBJ1-2; the D gene is possibly TRBD1 (5 bases). Trimming removed 2 bases from V and 8 bases from J, with 27 bases in between. The CDR3 is 18 amino acids. Germline V gene data show CDR1 as PRHDT and CDR2 as FYEKMQ (reference sequence). The CDR3 sequence: CASSLRGGTGGLSKGYTF. The CDR3 DNA sequence: TGTGCCAGCAGCTTACGCGGGGGGACCGGGGGACTTTCGAAGGGCTACACCTTC.

A few counts support this clonotype. This chain joins TRBV6-5 and TRBJ2-5; D gene unclear. Germline values: CDR1 MNHEY, CDR2 SVGAGI. CDR3 size: 14 residues. The ends were cut back, 0 bases at V and 5 bases at J, with 10 bases in the middle. CDR3 region: CASSYSTLGETQYF. The CDR3 coding sequence is TGTGCCAGCAGTTACTCGACCCTGGGGGAGACCCAGTACTTC.

This clonotype was observed a few times. This chain uses TRBV4-3 with TRBJ2-5; D is undetermined. Trimming stripped 1 base from V and 5 bases from J, with 17 bases between. Looked up from germline, CDR1 is LGHNA and CDR2 is YSLEER. The CDR3 is made up of 16 amino acids. The CDR3 sequence: CASSQVDGFAAETQYF. The DNA for the CDR3 is TGCGCCAGCAGCCAAGTTGATGGGTTTGCGGCGGAGACCCAGTACTTC.

The CDR3 DNA reads as TGCAGCTGCAGCGGGAGGGCCGGACAGACCCAGTACTTC. It is translated as CSCSGRAGQTQYF. The V call is TRBV29-1, the J call TRBJ2-5; 10 bases line up with TRBD2. Per germline, CDR1 SQVTM and CDR2 ANQGSEA. The CDR3 runs 13 residues. Trimming at V came to 8 bases and at J to 6 bases, leaving 9 bases not matched to a gene. Based on the CDR3 plus reference TRBV29-1 and TRBJ2-5, the full variable domain is SAVISQKPSRDICQRGTSLTIQCQVDSQVTMMFWYRQQPGQSLTLIATANQGSEATYESGFVIDKFPISRPNLTFSTLTVSNMSPEDSSIYLCSCSGRAGQTQYFGPGTRLLVL.

In this sample, this clonotype turned up a few times. Likely a read error: the CDR3 ends without its conserved phenylalanine or tryptophan. The rearrangement links TRBV11-3 to TRBJ2-3; D uncertain. CDR3 length equals 11 residues. Germline V gene lookup returns CDR1 SGHNT and CDR2 YENEEA. The V end lost 3 bases, the J end lost 6 bases, and 4 bases lay between the germline ends. The CDR3 protein is CASSFGDTQYL. The CDR3 nucleotides read TGTGCCAGCAGCTTTGGGGATACGCAGTATCTT.

This rearrangement joins TRBV4-3 to TRBJ2-4, with 13 bases matching TRBD2. Germline CDR1 LGHNA, CDR2 YSLEER. This CDR3 has 18 residues. Germline trimming cut 1 base from V and 1 base from J; bases unmatched to any gene: 4. The CDR3 sequence: CASSQGPTSGRAKNIQYF. DNA of the CDR3: TGCGCCAGCAGCCAAGGCCCGACTAGCGGGAGGGCCAAAAACATTCAGTACTTC.

The rearrangement joins TRBV10-3 to TRBJ2-5; the D call may be TRBD1 or TRBD2 (6 bases each). The J call is in doubt because the DNA end fits TRBJ2-7 better. From germline, CDR1 is ENHRY and CDR2 SYGVKD. CDR3 length equals 15 residues. The chain's CDR3 is CAISEATRGRHEQYF. CDR3 DNA sequence: TGTGCCATCAGTGAGGCGACCCGGGGGCGCCACGAGCAGTACTTC.

V is TRBV27 and J is TRBJ2-5, with 12 bases fitting TRBD2. This CDR3 is 16 amino acids long. Germline V gene lookup returns CDR1 MNHEY and CDR2 SMNVEV (reference sequence). J lost 5 bases, V lost 5 bases, and 9 bases had no gene match. CDR3 residues: CASSQRLAGVSETQYF. The DNA of the CDR3 is TGTGCCAGCAGTCAGAGACTAGCGGGAGTTTCTGAGACCCAGTACTTC.

The rearrangement uses TRBV6-2 or TRBV6-3 and TRBJ2-1; maybe TRBD2 (5 bases). This CDR3 is 12 amino acids long. Germline V gives CDR1 MNHEY, CDR2 SVGEGT. The V end lost 6 bases, the J end lost 7 bases, and 10 bases lay between the germline ends. The CDR3 bases are TGTGCCAGCAGACACCGCGGGAATGAGCAGTTCTTC. Amino acids: CASRHRGNEQFF.

The rearrangement links TRBV28 to TRBJ2-7; no clear D. CDR1 is MDHEN and CDR2 is SYDVKM in the germline V gene. The germline V and J ends were trimmed by 1 base and 2 bases, with 12 bases remaining between them. This CDR3 is 15 amino acids long. CDR3 region: CASSLFWTSTYEQYF. The CDR3, as DNA: TGTGCCAGCAGTTTATTCTGGACCTCAACCTACGAGCAGTACTTC.

V gene TRBV7-2 combines with J gene TRBJ1-1; D gene uncertain. Trimming took off 1 base at V and 9 bases at J, with 9 bases between the two ends. Germline CDR1 SGHTA, CDR2 FQGNSA. The CDR3 is 12 amino acids. The CDR3 DNA is TGTGCCAGCAGCTTAGATGCCGGAAAAGCTTTCTTT. Residues: CASSLDAGKAFF.

This clonotype has a handful of counts. V usage is TRBV7-2 and J usage is TRBJ2-7; 9 bases match TRBD1. Germline CDR1 SGHTA, CDR2 FQGNSA. V trimming: 5 bases; J trimming: 7 bases; junction bases outside the gene matches: 12. The CDR3 totals 15 residues. CDR3 sequence reads: CASSTRQGVNWEQYF. CDR3 DNA sequence: TGTGCCAGCAGCACTCGACAGGGGGTAAACTGGGAGCAGTACTTC.

The chain couples TRBV20-1 to TRBJ1-3, with unresolved D. The length of the CDR3 is 12 residues. With 0 bases removed from V and 4 bases from J, the gap between germline ends came to 4 bases. Germline CDR1 is DFQATT and CDR2 is SNEGSKA (reference sequence). The CDR3 sequence: CSARDRGNTIYF. The CDR3 DNA follows: TGCAGTGCTAGAGATCGGGGAAACACCATATATTTT.

The table lists this clonotype with many counts. The gene calls are TRBV9 and TRBJ2-1, with D unclear. Germline CDR1 is SGDLS and CDR2 is YYNGEE. Trimming shortened V by 4 bases and J by 6 bases, and 14 bases separated the two germline ends. This CDR3 has 14 amino acids. The CDR3 protein is CASSPFGPSNEQFF. CDR3 coding DNA: TGTGCCAGCAGCCCCTTTGGGCCATCCAATGAGCAGTTCTTC.

The chain couples TRBV10-3 to TRBJ2-7; TRBD1 is a possible D gene (5 bases). Per germline, CDR1 ENHRY and CDR2 SYGVKD. The V gene lost 6 bases and the J gene lost 0 bases, with 9 bases spanning the gap. CDR3 length: 13 residues. CDR3 bases: TGTGCCATCAGGATCAGGGACTCCTACGAGCAGTACTTC. This sequence encodes CAIRIRDSYEQYF.

The sample holds one count of this clonotype. The chain joins TRBV7-2 to TRBJ2-1, with D possibly TRBD2 on 5 matching bases. The CDR3 consists of 15 residues. With 4 bases removed from V and 6 bases from J, the gap between germline ends came to 16 bases. The germline V gene encodes CDR1 SGHTA and CDR2 FQGNSA. The CDR3 loop is CASSSLSGGPNEQFF. In DNA, the CDR3 is TGTGCCAGCAGCTCCCTATCGGGCGGGCCCAATGAGCAGTTCTTC.

This clonotype was found a few times. The rearrangement joins TRBV7-2 to TRBJ2-3; D gene unclear. The CDR3 contains 13 residues. Trimming left V 1 base short and J 6 bases short, with 8 bases between. The germline V gene encodes CDR1 SGHTA and CDR2 FQGNSA. CDR3 DNA sequence: TGTGCCAGCAGCTTAGAACGGAAGGATACGCAGTATTTT. Residues: CASSLERKDTQYF.

V gene TRBV6-5 combines with J gene TRBJ2-1; D may be TRBD2 (5 bases). V was shortened by 5 bases and J by 4 bases, with 15 bases between the two germline ends. CDR1 is MNHEY and CDR2 is SVGAGI in the germline V gene. This CDR3 has 15 amino acids. CDR3 sequence reads: CASSTGMSRYNEQFF. Written as DNA, the CDR3 is TGTGCCAGCAGTACGGGAATGAGCAGGTACAATGAGCAGTTCTTC.

CDR3 sequence (DNA): TGTGCCAGCAGCGTAGGCAGGGGCTATGGCTACACCTTC. This codes for CASSVGRGYGYTF. The chain couples TRBV9 to TRBJ1-2; maybe TRBD1 (6 bases). Trimming stripped 0 bases from V and 4 bases from J, with 7 bases between. The CDR3 is made up of 13 amino acids. Germline loops: CDR1 SGDLS, CDR2 YYNGEE.

This clonotype has a handful of counts. The chain couples TRBV28 to TRBJ1-4; D is undetermined. The CDR3 totals 15 residues. Germline V gives CDR1 MDHEN, CDR2 SYDVKM. V was trimmed by 2 bases and J by 5 bases, leaving 12 bases between them. The CDR3 nucleotides read TGTGCCAGCAGTTTAATCGGGAGTTCCAATGAAAAACTGTTTTTT. Its translation: CASSLIGSSNEKLFF. The full variable domain, with the rest looked up from reference TRBV28 and TRBJ1-4, is DVKVTQSSRYLVKRTGEKVFLECVQDMDHENMFWYRQDPGLGLRLIYFSYDVKMKEKGDIPEGYSVSREKKERFSLILESASTNQTSMYLCASSLIGSSNEKLFFGSGTQLSVL.